This section outlines one T cell receptor (beta chain) sequence together with its context. Time point: blood 2 weeks post-SBRT. Indicated treatment: 15 Gy SBRT to primary tumor, nephrectomy 4 weeks later. The data were produced by immunoSEQ multiplex PCR, yet TCRdb's version contains in-frame clones alone and is incomplete. The table has 45,000 to 55,000 clones, roughly 80% seen once; the top ten hold about 30%. This CDR3 contains 15 residues. Germline CDR1 reads MDHEN; CDR2 reads SYDVKM. V was pared by 5 bases and J by 2 bases, with 16 bases between. This entry comes from a study of radiation and T cells in renal cell carcinoma.

The sample was blood, taken from a patient whose treatment included radiotherapy and nephrectomy. The TCR originated in a woman aged 65 to 85 with renal cell carcinoma. The chain employs TRBV28 and TRBJ2-7, with a tentative D call TRBD2 (5 bases). Written as DNA, the CDR3 is TGTGCCAGCAGTATCCAAACTAGAAAACCCTACGAGCAGTACTTC. This translates into CASSIQTRKPYEQYF.